The 26 T cell receptor beta chains in this list originate from one sample, sequenced in a study of blood T cell repertoires in COVID-19. Here immunoSEQ multiplex PCR was the method, and the copy in TCRdb shows in-frame clones only, minus some. The sample consists of about 380,000 clones, approximately 90% of them appearing once. The sequenced material came from PBMCs or T cells enriched from blood (not recorded which). These receptors were taken from a young woman who had recovered from COVID-19.

The V and J genes are TRBV3-1 (or the pseudogene TRBV3-2) and TRBJ2-3; no definite D call. The CDR3 is made up of 17 amino acids. Germline V gene sequence: CDR1 LGHDT, CDR2 YNNKEL (reference sequence). V was shortened by 1 base and J by 2 bases, with 16 bases between the two germline ends. In DNA, the CDR3 is TGTGCCAGCAGCCAAGGAGGATCTGCAACCCACACAGATACGCAGTATTTT. It translates to CASSQGGSATHTDTQYF.

The J gene is TRBJ1-1, the V gene TRBV5-1; the D gene is possibly TRBD1 (5 bases). V was trimmed by 1 base and J by 3 bases, leaving 16 bases between them. Germline V gene sequence: CDR1 SGHRS, CDR2 YFSETQ. There are 16 residues in the CDR3. The CDR3 DNA reads as TGCGCCAGCAGCTTGTTTTCAGGGACTCGGGACACTGAAGCTTTCTTT. Translation gives CASSLFSGTRDTEAFF.

The chain carries TRBV7-6 and TRBJ1-1, with unresolved D. The CDR3 is made up of 13 amino acids. The ends were cut back, 5 bases at V and 5 bases at J, with 12 bases in the middle. From germline, CDR1 is SGHVS and CDR2 FNYEAQ. For the CDR3, the DNA is TGTGCCAGCAGCAGCGGATTGCGGACTGAAGCTTTCTTT. The encoded protein is CASSSGLRTEAFF.

The chain couples TRBV18 to TRBJ1-5; possible D gene TRBD1, 6 bases. Germline lookup yields CDR1 KGHSH and CDR2 LQKENI. The V end lost 2 bases, the J end lost 5 bases, and 13 bases lay between the germline ends. The CDR3 loop spans 15 amino acids. CDR3 in DNA: TGTGCCAGCTCACCAACACAGGGCCACTATCAGCCCCAGCATTTT. Translating gives CASSPTQGHYQPQHF.

This chain connects TRBV30 to TRBJ1-6, with D perhaps matching TRBD1 (5 bases). The V gene's germline CDR1 is GTSNPN and CDR2 SVGIG (reference sequence). Trimming took off 3 bases at V and 9 bases at J, with 15 bases between the two ends. The CDR3 spans 14 residues. CDR3 sequence reads: CAWSRGGASSPLHF. The CDR3 DNA reads as TGTGCCTGGAGCCGAGGAGGGGCGAGTTCACCCCTCCACTTT.

The chain combines TRBV5-1 with TRBJ2-5, with a tentative D call TRBD2 (6 bases). CDR3 length equals 15 residues. Germline CDR1 SGHRS, CDR2 YFSETQ. The V gene lost 0 bases and the J gene lost 1 base, with 10 bases spanning the gap. The CDR3 loop reads CASSLVGGLQETQYF. CDR3 DNA: TGCGCCAGCAGCTTGGTTGGGGGACTCCAAGAGACCCAGTACTTC.

The V and J genes are TRBV11-2 and TRBJ1-4, with D tentatively TRBD1 (6 bases). This CDR3 spans 15 amino acids. CDR1 and CDR2 (germline): SGHAT, FQNNGV. V was pared by 5 bases and J by 7 bases, with 17 bases between. The CDR3 spells CASSAPEGVREKLFF. The CDR3 nucleotides are TGTGCCAGCAGCGCGCCAGAGGGGGTTCGTGAAAAACTGTTTTTT.

The chain links TRBV18 to TRBJ2-1; weak D call: TRBD2 (6 bases). V was trimmed by 3 bases and J by 0 bases, leaving 12 bases between them. The CDR3 is made up of 16 amino acids. Germline CDR1 is KGHSH and CDR2 is LQKENI. CDR3 sequence: CASSPRGSSSYNEQFF. The CDR3 region has the DNA TGTGCCAGCTCACCCCGGGGGAGTAGCTCCTACAATGAGCAGTTCTTC.

The chain uses TRBV4-1 and TRBJ1-3, with TRBD1 identical over 7 bases. Germline assignment: CDR1 MGHRA and CDR2 YSYEKL. V was clipped by 4 bases and J by 4 bases; unmatched bases: 4. The CDR3 runs to 14 residues. Written as DNA, the CDR3 is TGCGCCAGCAGCCCTCGACAGGGAGGAAACACCATATATTTT. Translated: CASSPRQGGNTIYF.

This clone was detected once. The V and J genes are TRBV19 and TRBJ2-7, with 7 bases aligning to TRBD2. The J segment lost 0 bases and the V segment lost 6 bases, leaving 8 bases of the junction unmatched. This CDR3 comprises 15 residues. From germline, CDR1 is LNHDA and CDR2 SQIVND (reference sequence). Written as DNA, the CDR3 is TGTGCCAGTAGATACGGGGGGTCGTACTCCTACGAGCAGTACTTC. As protein: CASRYGGSYSYEQYF.

This chain joins TRBV7-9 and TRBJ1-1, with TRBD1 as a possible D gene (5 bases). Trimming shortened V by 5 bases and J by 5 bases, and 15 bases separated the two germline ends. CDR3 size: 14 residues. Germline V gene lookup returns CDR1 SEHNR and CDR2 FQNEAQ (reference sequence). The DNA of the CDR3 is TGTGCCAGCAGCCCCGGGGGGGGTGGGACTGAAGCTTTCTTT. Translated: CASSPGGGGTEAFF.

This chain uses TRBV28 with TRBJ1-2, with 7 bases matching TRBD1. With V trimmed by 6 bases and J by 3 bases, 10 bases remained unmatched. The CDR3 is 15 residues long. Germline V CDR1 and CDR2: MDHEN, SYDVKM. The CDR3 sequence is CASSHDRESDYGYTF. For the CDR3, the DNA is TGTGCCAGCAGCCATGACAGGGAGTCTGACTATGGCTACACCTTC.

The gene calls are TRBV11-2 and TRBJ2-3; D not certain. CDR3 length: 13 amino acids. Trimming took off 1 base at V and 4 bases at J, with 6 bases between the two ends. Germline V gives CDR1 SGHAT, CDR2 FQNNGV. This chain's CDR3 is CASSLVRADTQYF. The CDR3, as DNA: TGTGCCAGCAGCTTAGTCCGGGCAGATACGCAGTATTTT.

In its sample, this clone was seen once. The V and J genes are TRBV18 and TRBJ2-7; weak D call: TRBD1 (7 bases). V dropped 4 bases and J dropped 4 bases, with 20 bases sitting between them. The CDR3 covers 16 residues. Germline values: CDR1 KGHSH, CDR2 LQKENI. As DNA, the CDR3 is TGTGCCAGCTCACACAACGGCGGGACAGCTACTTACGAGCAGTACTTC. It yields the protein CASSHNGGTATYEQYF.

The chain combines TRBV5-6 with TRBJ2-3; D is possibly TRBD2 (5 bases). This CDR3 is built from 14 residues. The germline V gene encodes CDR1 SGHDT and CDR2 YYEEEE. Trimming removed 4 bases from V and 1 base from J, with 10 bases in between. The CDR3 loop reads CASSQRWGTDTQYF. In DNA form, the CDR3 reads TGTGCCAGCAGCCAGCGGTGGGGCACAGATACGCAGTATTTT.

The chain recombines TRBV4-1 with TRBJ1-4; TRBD1 matches at 7 bases. The CDR3 contains 15 residues. Trimming took 0 bases from V and 7 from J; bases not matched to a gene: 5. CDR1 and CDR2 from the germline V gene are MGHRA and YSYEKL. CDR3 bases: TGCGCCAGCAGCCAAGATGGACAGGTATTTGAAAAACTGTTTTTT. Its protein product is CASSQDGQVFEKLFF.

The genes are TRBV4-3 and TRBJ1-1; 10 positions agree with TRBD1. The CDR3 runs to 15 residues. V trimming: 3 bases; J trimming: 3 bases; junction bases outside the gene matches: 4. Germline CDR1 reads LGHNA; CDR2 reads YSLEER. Here the CDR3 reads CASSQLDRGDTEAFF. The CDR3 DNA follows: TGCGCCAGCAGCCAGTTGGACAGGGGGGACACTGAAGCTTTCTTT.

The chain combines TRBV4-3 with TRBJ1-5; 7 bases align to TRBD1. Germline lookup yields CDR1 LGHNA and CDR2 YSLEER. J was trimmed by 0 bases and V by 0 bases; bases with no gene match: 11. This CDR3 comprises 19 residues. As DNA, the CDR3 is TGCGCCAGCAGCCAAGATCGCGTCAGGGGGAGTTATAGCAATCAGCCCCAGCATTTT. This codes for CASSQDRVRGSYSNQPQHF.

The rearrangement joins TRBV10-3 to TRBJ1-1; D not resolved. The V gene's germline CDR1 is ENHRY and CDR2 SYGVKD. There are 16 residues in the CDR3. The V end lost 0 bases, the J end lost 0 bases, and 11 bases lay between the germline ends. The CDR3: CAISESPQTMNTEAFF. CDR3 bases: TGTGCCATCAGTGAGTCGCCTCAGACAATGAACACTGAAGCTTTCTTT.

V usage is TRBV2 and J usage is TRBJ2-7; D call uncertain. V lost 3 bases and J lost 7, with 7 bases in between. The CDR3 contains 11 residues. Germline assignment: CDR1 SNHLY and CDR2 FYNNEI. CDR3 region: CASSDFEEQYF. CDR3 bases: TGTGCCAGCAGTGATTTCGAGGAGCAGTACTTC.

The chain links TRBV6-4 to TRBJ1-4, with TRBD1 as a possible D gene (6 bases). CDR3 size: 15 residues. The germline V and J ends were trimmed by 0 bases and 4 bases, with 9 bases remaining between them. Germline assignment: CDR1 MRHNA and CDR2 SNTAGT. CDR3 region: CASSDSAGDNEKLFF. Here the CDR3 DNA reads TGTGCCAGCAGTGACTCGGCAGGGGATAATGAAAAACTGTTTTTT.

The gene calls are TRBV5-1 and TRBJ1-2; 8 positions agree with TRBD1. Germline CDR1 SGHRS, CDR2 YFSETQ. This CDR3 has 16 amino acids. V shed 4 bases, J shed 3 bases, and the junction held 11 bases outside the gene matches. The CDR3 DNA reads TGCGCCAGCAGCCGCGCGCAGGGGGCGCCCCACTATGGCTACACCTTC. It yields the protein CASSRAQGAPHYGYTF.

Here the CDR3 DNA reads TGTGCCAGCAGCTCTCGACAGGCGAGCTCCTACGAGCAGTACTTC. Its protein product is CASSSRQASSYEQYF. J is TRBJ2-7 and V is TRBV5-4, with D maybe TRBD1 (6 bases). Trimming took 3 bases from V and 0 from J, leaving 13 bases between them. Per the germline V gene, CDR1 is SGHNT and CDR2 is YYREEE (reference sequence). This CDR3 contains 15 residues.

The chain recombines TRBV7-2 with TRBJ2-5; the match to TRBD2 covers 15 bases. Trimming removed 4 bases from V and 2 bases from J; junction bases left unmatched: 11. This CDR3 has 19 amino acids. Per germline, CDR1 SGHTA and CDR2 FQGNSA. The CDR3 nucleotides are TGTGCCAGCAGCTGGACTAGCGGGGGGGCGACCGTAGTTCAAGAGACCCAGTACTTC. This translates into CASSWTSGGATVVQETQYF.

The chain combines TRBV10-3 with TRBJ1-2; 8 bases line up with TRBD1. The CDR3 loop spans 14 amino acids. Trimming removed 4 bases from V and 4 bases from J; junction bases left unmatched: 5. Germline V gene data show CDR1 as ENHRY and CDR2 as SYGVKD. The CDR3 nucleotides are TGTGCCATCAGTGGCCAGACAGGGGCCTATGGCTACACCTTC. As protein: CAISGQTGAYGYTF.

The DNA of the CDR3 is TGTGCCAGCAGCTCAATAGCGGGACCCTATGGGACCCAGTACTTC. Translation: CASSSIAGPYGTQYF. This rearrangement joins TRBV7-3 to TRBJ2-5; 8 bases map to TRBD2. After removal of 4 bases from V and 7 bases from J, the junction contained 11 bases not matched to a gene. The CDR3 contains 15 residues. In germline, CDR1 is SGHTA, CDR2 FQGTGA.